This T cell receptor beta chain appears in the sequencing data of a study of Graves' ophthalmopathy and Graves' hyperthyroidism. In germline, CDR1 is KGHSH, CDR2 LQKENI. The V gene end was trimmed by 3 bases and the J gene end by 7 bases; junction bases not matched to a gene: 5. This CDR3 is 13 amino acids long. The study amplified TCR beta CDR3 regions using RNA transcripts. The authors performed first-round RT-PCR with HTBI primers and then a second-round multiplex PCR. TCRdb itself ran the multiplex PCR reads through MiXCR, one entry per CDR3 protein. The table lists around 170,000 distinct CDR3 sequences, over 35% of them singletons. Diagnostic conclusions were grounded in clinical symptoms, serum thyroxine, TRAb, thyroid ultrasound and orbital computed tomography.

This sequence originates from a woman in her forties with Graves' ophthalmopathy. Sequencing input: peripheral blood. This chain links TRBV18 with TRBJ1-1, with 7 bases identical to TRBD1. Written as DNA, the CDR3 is TGTGCCAGCTCACCTCAAGGACAGGTTGAAGCTTTCTTT. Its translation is CASSPQGQVEAFF.